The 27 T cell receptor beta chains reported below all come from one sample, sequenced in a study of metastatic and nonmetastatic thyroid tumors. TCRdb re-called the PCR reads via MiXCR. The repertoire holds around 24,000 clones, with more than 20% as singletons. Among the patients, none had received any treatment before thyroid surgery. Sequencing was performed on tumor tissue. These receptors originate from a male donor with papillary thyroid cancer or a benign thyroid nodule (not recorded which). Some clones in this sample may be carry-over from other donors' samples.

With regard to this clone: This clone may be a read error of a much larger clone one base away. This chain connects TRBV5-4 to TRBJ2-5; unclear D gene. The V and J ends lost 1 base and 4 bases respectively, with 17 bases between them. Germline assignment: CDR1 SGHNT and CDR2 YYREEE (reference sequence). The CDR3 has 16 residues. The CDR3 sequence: CASSLRLVGCGETQYF. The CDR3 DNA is TGTGCCAGCAGCTTGAGGTTGGTCGGATGCGGAGAGACCCAGTACTTC.

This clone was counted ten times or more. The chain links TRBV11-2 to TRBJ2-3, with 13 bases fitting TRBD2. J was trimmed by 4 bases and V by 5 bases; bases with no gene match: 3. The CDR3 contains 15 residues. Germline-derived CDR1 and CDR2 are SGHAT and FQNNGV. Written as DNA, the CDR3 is TGTGCCAGCAGCGGACTAGCGGGAGCCCCAGATACGCAGTATTTT. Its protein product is CASSGLAGAPDTQYF.

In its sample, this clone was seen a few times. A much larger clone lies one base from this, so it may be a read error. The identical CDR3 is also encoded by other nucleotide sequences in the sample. The CDR3 DNA is TGTGCCAGCAGCGTTAACAGGGATAATTCGCCCCTCCACTTT. Encoded protein: CASSVNRDNSPLHF. The chain employs TRBV9 and TRBJ1-6, with a weak D call TRBD1 (6 bases). Germline lookup yields CDR1 SGDLS and CDR2 YYNGEE. The CDR3 consists of 14 residues.

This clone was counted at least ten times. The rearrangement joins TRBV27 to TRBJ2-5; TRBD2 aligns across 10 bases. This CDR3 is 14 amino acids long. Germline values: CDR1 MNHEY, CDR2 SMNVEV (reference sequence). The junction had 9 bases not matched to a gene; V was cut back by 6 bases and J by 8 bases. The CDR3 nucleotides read TGTGCCAGCAGACGGACTAGCGGCCATCGAACCCAGTACTTC. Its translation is CASRRTSGHRTQYF.

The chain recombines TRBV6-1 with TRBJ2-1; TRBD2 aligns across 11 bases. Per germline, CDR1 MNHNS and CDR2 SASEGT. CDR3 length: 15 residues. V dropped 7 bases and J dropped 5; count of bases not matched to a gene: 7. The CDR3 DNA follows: TGTGCCAGCACCGCGGGGACTAGCGGCAACAATGAGCAGTTCTTC. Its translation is CASTAGTSGNNEQFF.

In DNA form, the CDR3 reads TGTGCCAGCAGTGGGGGCCCCGGGCCTCCCTACGAGCAGTACTTC. Amino acids: CASSGGPGPPYEQYF. The V and J genes are TRBV6-1 and TRBJ2-7; tentative D call: TRBD1 (5 bases). The CDR3 has 15 residues. Per germline, CDR1 MNHNS and CDR2 SASEGT. Trimming stripped 4 bases from V and 2 bases from J, with 15 bases between.

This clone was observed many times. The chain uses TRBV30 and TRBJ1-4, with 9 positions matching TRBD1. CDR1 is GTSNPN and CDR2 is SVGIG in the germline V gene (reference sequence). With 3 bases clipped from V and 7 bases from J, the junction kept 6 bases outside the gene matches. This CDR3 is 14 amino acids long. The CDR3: CAWSPGTGLEKLFF. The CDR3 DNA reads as TGTGCCTGGAGCCCCGGGACAGGGCTTGAAAAACTGTTTTTT.

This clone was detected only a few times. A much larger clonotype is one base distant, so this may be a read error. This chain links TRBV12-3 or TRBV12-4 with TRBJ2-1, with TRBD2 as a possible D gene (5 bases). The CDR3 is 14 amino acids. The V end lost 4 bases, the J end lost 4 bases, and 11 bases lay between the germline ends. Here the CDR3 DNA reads TGTGCCAGCAGTTCCTTGGGGAGTTACAATGAGCAGTTCTTC. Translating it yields CASSSLGSYNEQFF.

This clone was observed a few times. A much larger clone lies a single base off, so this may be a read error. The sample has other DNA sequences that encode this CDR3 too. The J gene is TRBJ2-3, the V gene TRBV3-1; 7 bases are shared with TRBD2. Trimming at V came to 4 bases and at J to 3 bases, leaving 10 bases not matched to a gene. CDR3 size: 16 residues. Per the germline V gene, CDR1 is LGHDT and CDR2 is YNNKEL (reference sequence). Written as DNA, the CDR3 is TGTGCCAGCAGCCCTTGGCGTGGCGGGAGTACAGATACGCAGTATTTT. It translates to CASSPWRGGSTDTQYF.

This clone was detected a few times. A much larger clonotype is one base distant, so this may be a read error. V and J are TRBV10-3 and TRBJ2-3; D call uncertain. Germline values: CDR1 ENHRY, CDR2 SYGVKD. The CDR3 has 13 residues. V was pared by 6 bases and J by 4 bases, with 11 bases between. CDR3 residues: CAIREDKADTQYF. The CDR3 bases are TGTGCCATCAGAGAAGACAAGGCAGATACGCAGTATTTT.

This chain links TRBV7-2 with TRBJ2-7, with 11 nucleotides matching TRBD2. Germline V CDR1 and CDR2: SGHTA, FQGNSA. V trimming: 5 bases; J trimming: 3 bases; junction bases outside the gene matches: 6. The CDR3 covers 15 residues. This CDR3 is CASSTIAGGHYEQYF. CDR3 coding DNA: TGTGCCAGCAGCACCATAGCGGGAGGGCACTACGAGCAGTACTTC.

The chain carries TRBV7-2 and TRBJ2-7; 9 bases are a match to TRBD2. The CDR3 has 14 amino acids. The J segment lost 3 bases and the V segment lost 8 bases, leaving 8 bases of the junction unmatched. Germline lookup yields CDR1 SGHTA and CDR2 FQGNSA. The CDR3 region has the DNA TGTGCCAGCGCACCTAGCGGGATAGACTACGAGCAGTACTTC. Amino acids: CASAPSGIDYEQYF.

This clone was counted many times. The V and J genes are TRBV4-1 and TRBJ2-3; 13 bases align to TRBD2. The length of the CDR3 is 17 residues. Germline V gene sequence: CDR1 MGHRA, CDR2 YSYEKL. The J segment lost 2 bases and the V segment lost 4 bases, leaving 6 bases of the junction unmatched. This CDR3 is CASSLRTSGSTTDTQYF. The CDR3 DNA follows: TGCGCCAGCAGCCTCAGGACTAGCGGGAGTACCACAGATACGCAGTATTTT.

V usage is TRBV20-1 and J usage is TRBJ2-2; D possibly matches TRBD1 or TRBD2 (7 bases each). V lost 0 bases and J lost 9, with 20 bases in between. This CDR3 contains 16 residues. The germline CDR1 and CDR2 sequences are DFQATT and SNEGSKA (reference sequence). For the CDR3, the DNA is TGCAGTGCTAGAGATCTCGAGGGGGCGGGGGCCCGGGAGCTGTTTTTT. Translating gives CSARDLEGAGARELFF.

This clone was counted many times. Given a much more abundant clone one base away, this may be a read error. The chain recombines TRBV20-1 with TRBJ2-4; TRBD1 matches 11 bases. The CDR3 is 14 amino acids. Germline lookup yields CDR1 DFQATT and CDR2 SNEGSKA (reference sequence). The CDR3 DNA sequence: TGCAGTGCCGCGAGTGGACAGGGGGCGAACATTCAGCACTTC. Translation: CSAASGQGANIQHF.

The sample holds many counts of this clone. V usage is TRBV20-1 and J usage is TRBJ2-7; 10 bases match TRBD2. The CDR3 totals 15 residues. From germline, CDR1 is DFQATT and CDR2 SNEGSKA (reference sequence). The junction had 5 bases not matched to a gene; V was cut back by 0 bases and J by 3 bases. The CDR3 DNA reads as TGCAGTGCTAGAGATCTAGGACTAGCGGACTACGAGCAGTACTTC. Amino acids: CSARDLGLADYEQYF.

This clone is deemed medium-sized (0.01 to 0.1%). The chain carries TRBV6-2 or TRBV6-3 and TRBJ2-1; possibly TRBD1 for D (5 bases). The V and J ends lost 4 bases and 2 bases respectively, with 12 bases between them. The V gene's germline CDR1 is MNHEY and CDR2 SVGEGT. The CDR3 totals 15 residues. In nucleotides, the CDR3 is TGTGCCAGCAGTTCGCAGGGTGGACCCTACAATGAGCAGTTCTTC. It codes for CASSSQGGPYNEQFF.

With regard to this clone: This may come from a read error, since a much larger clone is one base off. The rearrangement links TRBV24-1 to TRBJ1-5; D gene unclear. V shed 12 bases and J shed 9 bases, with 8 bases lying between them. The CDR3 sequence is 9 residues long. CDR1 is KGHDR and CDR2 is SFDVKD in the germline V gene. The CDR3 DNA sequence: TGTGCCGACGGGCTGCCCCAGCATTTT. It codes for CADGLPQHF.

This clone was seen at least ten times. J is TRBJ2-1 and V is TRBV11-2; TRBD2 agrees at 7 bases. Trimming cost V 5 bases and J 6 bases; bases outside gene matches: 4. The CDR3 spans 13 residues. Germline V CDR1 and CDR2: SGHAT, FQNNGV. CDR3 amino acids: CASSEWGGNEQFF. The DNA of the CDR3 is TGTGCCAGCAGCGAGTGGGGGGGCAATGAGCAGTTCTTC.

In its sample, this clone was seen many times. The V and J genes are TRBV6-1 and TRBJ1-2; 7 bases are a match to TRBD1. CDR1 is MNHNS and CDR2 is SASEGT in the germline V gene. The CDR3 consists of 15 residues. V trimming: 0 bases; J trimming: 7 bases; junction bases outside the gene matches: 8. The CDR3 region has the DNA TGTGCCAGCAGTGAAGCAGGAGGGGGCGGGGGTGGCTACACCTTC. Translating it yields CASSEAGGGGGGYTF.

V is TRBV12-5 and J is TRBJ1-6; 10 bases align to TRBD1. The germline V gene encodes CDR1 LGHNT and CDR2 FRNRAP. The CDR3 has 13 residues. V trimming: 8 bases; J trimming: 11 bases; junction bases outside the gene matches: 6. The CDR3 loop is CASRQGANPPLHF. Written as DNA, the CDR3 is TGTGCTAGTAGACAGGGGGCCAACCCACCCCTCCACTTT.

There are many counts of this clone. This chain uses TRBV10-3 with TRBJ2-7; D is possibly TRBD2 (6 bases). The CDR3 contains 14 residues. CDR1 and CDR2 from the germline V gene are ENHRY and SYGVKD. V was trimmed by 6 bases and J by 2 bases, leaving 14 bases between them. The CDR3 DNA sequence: TGTGCCATCAGGGGTTCTAGCGAGACCTACGAGCAGTACTTC. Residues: CAIRGSSETYEQYF.

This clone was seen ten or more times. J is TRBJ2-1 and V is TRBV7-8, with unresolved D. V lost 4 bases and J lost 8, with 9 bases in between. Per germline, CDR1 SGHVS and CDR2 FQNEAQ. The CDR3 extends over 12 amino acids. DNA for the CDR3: TGTGCCAGCAGCTCGGATAGTCATGAGCAGTTCTTC. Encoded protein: CASSSDSHEQFF. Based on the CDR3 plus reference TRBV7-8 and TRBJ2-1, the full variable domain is GAGVSQSPRYKVAKRGQDVALRCDPISGHVSLFWYQQALGQGPEFLTYFQNEAQLDKSGLPSDRFFAERPEGSVSTLKIQRTQQEDSAVYLCASSSDSHEQFFGPGTRLTVL.

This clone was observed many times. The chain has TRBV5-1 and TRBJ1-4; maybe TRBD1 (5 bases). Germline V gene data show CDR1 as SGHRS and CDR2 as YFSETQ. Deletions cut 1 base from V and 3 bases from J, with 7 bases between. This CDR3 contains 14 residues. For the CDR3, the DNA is TGCGCCAGCAGCTTGACAGGAGCTAATGAAAAACTGTTTTTT. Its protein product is CASSLTGANEKLFF.

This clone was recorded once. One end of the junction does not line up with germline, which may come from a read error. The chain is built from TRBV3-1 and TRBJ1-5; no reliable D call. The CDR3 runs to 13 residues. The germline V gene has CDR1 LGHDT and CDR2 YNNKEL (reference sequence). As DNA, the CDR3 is TGTGCCAGCATCCAAGATGGTTGGCAGCCCCAGCATTTT. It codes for CASIQDGWQPQHF.

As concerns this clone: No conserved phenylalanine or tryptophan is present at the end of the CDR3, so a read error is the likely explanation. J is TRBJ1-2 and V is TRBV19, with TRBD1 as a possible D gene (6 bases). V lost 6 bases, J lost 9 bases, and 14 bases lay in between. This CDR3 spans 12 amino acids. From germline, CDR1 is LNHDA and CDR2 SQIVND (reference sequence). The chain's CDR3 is CASRKGGDCYTL. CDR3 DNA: TGTGCCAGTAGGAAAGGGGGAGACTGCTACACCTTG.

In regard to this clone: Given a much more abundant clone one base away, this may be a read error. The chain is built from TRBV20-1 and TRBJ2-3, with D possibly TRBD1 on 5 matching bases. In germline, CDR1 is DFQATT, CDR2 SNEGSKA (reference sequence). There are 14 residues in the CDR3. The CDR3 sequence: CIAQQGSRADTQYF. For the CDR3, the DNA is TGCATTGCTCAGCAGGGTTCCAGGGCAGATACGCAGTATTTT.